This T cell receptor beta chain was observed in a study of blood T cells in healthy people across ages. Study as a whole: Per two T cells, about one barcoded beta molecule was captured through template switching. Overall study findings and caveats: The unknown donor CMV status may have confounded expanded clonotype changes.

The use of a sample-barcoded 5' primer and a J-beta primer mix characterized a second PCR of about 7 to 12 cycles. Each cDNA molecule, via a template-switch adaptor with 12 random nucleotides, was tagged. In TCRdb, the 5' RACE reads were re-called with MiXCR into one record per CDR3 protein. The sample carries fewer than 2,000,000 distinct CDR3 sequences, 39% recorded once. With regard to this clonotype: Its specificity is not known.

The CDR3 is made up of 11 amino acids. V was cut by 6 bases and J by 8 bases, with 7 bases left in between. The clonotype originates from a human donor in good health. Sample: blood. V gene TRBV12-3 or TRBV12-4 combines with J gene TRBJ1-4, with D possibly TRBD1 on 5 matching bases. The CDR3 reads CASRGGEKLFF. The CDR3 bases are TGTGCCAGCAGGGGGGGGGAAAAACTGTTTTTT.